This TCR beta chain was captured by sequencing in a study of cytomegalovirus exposure and HLA in healthy donors. Study-wide results and caveats: The study found most TCR sequences rare, yet found some public TCRs in many donors.

The donors were in the 120-subject validation cohort, distinct from the roughly 600-subject first cohort. Using immunoSEQ multiplex PCR, the repertoire was profiled, and TCRdb retains in-frame clones only, with some absent. The repertoire consists of approximately 270,000 clones, with roughly 85% occurring once and the leading ten covering approximately 1%. CDR1 and CDR2 from the germline V gene are LNHDA and SQIVND (reference sequence). There are 13 residues in the CDR3. Between the trimmed V and J ends, which lost 5 bases and 1 base, there was a span of 8 bases. As to this clone: Its antigen is not identified.

The V call is TRBV19, the J call TRBJ1-1; no clear D. The specimen sequenced was PBMCs. The sequence came from a woman between 18 and 29 years old in good health and CMV-seronegative. The CDR3 here is CASSDGWNTEAFF. CDR3 DNA: TGTGCCAGTAGTGACGGGTGGAACACTGAAGCTTTCTTT.